A selection of T cell receptor beta chains follows, all from one sample in a study of early T cells in non-severe SARS-CoV-2 infection. TCRdb re-analysed the 5' RACE reads in MiXCR, keeping a single row per CDR3 protein. The sample holds tens of thousands of distinct CDR3 sequences; about 10% are singletons and the top ten take about 4.4%. The sequenced sample was whole blood. These TCRs come from an adult who was a healthcare worker with PCR-confirmed SARS-CoV-2 infection or an uninfected control (not recorded which). Each CDR3 is given with its conserved first and last residue. A D gene is named only where the DNA matches it firmly. Clone size is shown for a subset of rows, as once, few, many or a class of expanded clone.

size	D	V	J	CDR3	DNA
.	.	TRBV3-1	TRBJ1-2	CASSQGYGYTF	TGTGCCAGCAGCCAAGGGTATGGCTACACCTTC
many	TRBD2	TRBV20-1	TRBJ2-3	CSALGTSGSWTDTQYF	TGCAGTGCCCTGGGGACTAGCGGGAGCTGGACAGATACGCAGTATTTT
few	TRBD2	TRBV7-2	TRBJ2-2	CASSPTSGRSGELFF	TGTGCCAGCAGCCCTACTAGCGGGAGGTCCGGGGAGCTGTTTTTT
many	TRBD1	TRBV7-7	TRBJ2-6	CASSPGQGSGANVLTF	TGTGCCAGCAGCCCCGGACAGGGCTCTGGGGCCAACGTCCTGACTTTC
many	TRBD2	TRBV12-5	TRBJ2-7	CASGFRLAGATYEQYF	TGTGCTAGTGGTTTCCGACTAGCGGGAGCTACCTACGAGCAGTACTTC
many	.	TRBV18	TRBJ1-5	CASSPGDGGVRRPQHF	TGTGCCAGCTCACCAGGGGACGGGGGCGTCCGAAGGCCCCAGCATTTT
many	.	TRBV6-6	TRBJ2-7	CASSYLPSHEQYF	TGTGCCAGCAGTTACCTGCCGTCCCACGAGCAGTACTTC
many	.	TRBV2	TRBJ2-5	CASPTDKGVRETQYF	TGTGCCAGCCCTACCGATAAGGGGGTACGAGAGACCCAGTACTTC
few	.	TRBV30	TRBJ2-3	CAWSPGGRGDTQYF	TGTGCCTGGAGTCCAGGGGGGAGGGGAGATACGCAGTATTTT
many	.	TRBV27	TRBJ1-5	CASSLAGKLYQPQHF	TGTGCCAGCAGTTTGGCAGGGAAGCTATATCAGCCCCAGCATTTT
.	.	TRBV6-6	TRBJ2-5	CASSSPGLSLTQYF	TGTGCCAGCAGTTCCCCCGGACTGTCCCTGACCCAGTACTTC
.	TRBD1	TRBV24-1	TRBJ1-1	CATSGGQGTEAFF	TGTGCCACCAGTGGCGGACAGGGCACTGAAGCTTTCTTT
many	.	TRBV5-8	TRBJ2-7	CASSLPSGDTYEQYF	TGTGCCAGCAGCTTGCCTTCAGGAGACACCTACGAGCAGTACTTC
.	TRBD1	TRBV19	TRBJ2-5	CASSVEGAPRETQYF	TGTGCCAGTAGTGTTGAGGGGGCGCCTAGGGAGACCCAGTACTTC
.	.	TRBV14	TRBJ1-2	CASSQVSGSSSGYTF	TGTGCCAGCAGCCAAGTATCGGGTTCATCCTCTGGCTACACCTTC
.	TRBD2	TRBV20-1	TRBJ2-1	CSAVRTSGYNEQFF	TGCAGTGCTGTACGGACTAGCGGATACAATGAGCAGTTCTTC
many	.	TRBV7-9	TRBJ2-2	CASSFRGNTGELFF	TGTGCCAGCAGTTTCAGGGGGAACACCGGGGAGCTGTTTTTT
few	TRBD1	TRBV11-2	TRBJ2-6	CASSWIGQGTSGANVLTF	TGTGCCAGCAGCTGGATTGGACAGGGTACTTCTGGGGCCAACGTCCTGACTTTC
many	.	TRBV20-1	TRBJ2-3	CSAGGGRADTQYF	TGCAGTGCTGGGGGCGGAAGGGCAGATACGCAGTATTTT
many	.	TRBV6-2/TRBV6-3	TRBJ1-2	CASSPGGTYGYTF	TGTGCCAGCAGCCCCGGTGGAACCTATGGCTACACCTTC
many	.	TRBV14	TRBJ2-6	CASSQGPGLRGANVLTF	TGTGCCAGCAGCCAAGGTCCAGGGCTTCGCGGGGCCAACGTCCTGACTTTC
.	.	TRBV12-3/TRBV12-4	TRBJ1-1	CANSAGYNTEAFF	TGTGCCAACAGTGCAGGGTATAACACTGAAGCTTTCTTT
many	TRBD2	TRBV6-2/TRBV6-3	TRBJ2-5	CASSYSSGGIKETQYF	TGTGCCAGCAGTTACTCCTCGGGAGGGATAAAAGAGACCCAGTACTTC
many	TRBD2	TRBV12-3/TRBV12-4	TRBJ2-7	CASSRRLAGGPYEQYF	TGTGCCAGCAGTCGAAGACTAGCGGGAGGGCCTTACGAGCAGTACTTC
few	.	TRBV30	TRBJ2-3	CAWSGARGDTQYF	TGTGCCTGGAGCGGGGCACGGGGGGATACGCAGTATTTT
many	TRBD2	TRBV6-6	TRBJ2-5	CASSYGTSGGGETQYF	TGTGCCAGCAGTTACGGGACTAGCGGGGGGGGAGAGACCCAGTACTTC
many	.	TRBV7-2	TRBJ2-3	CASSFRADTQYF	TGTGCCAGCAGCTTTAGGGCAGATACGCAGTATTTT
few	.	TRBV11-2	TRBJ2-3	CASSLGQGFTSTDTQYF	TGTGCCAGCAGCTTAGGGCAGGGATTTACTAGCACAGATACGCAGTATTTT
many	TRBD1	TRBV24-1	TRBJ2-1	CATSQTGVHNEQFF	TGTGCCACGAGCCAAACAGGGGTTCACAATGAGCAGTTCTTC
few	.	TRBV20-1	TRBJ2-5	CSARDGQTQYF	TGCAGTGCTAGAGACGGGCAGACCCAGTACTTC
few	.	TRBV11-2	TRBJ2-5	CASSPGTHQETQYF	TGTGCCAGCAGCCCCGGGACTCATCAAGAGACCCAGTACTTC
many	.	TRBV18	TRBJ1-1	CASSPSGVSEAFF	TGTGCCAGCTCGCCCTCGGGGGTCTCTGAAGCTTTCTTT
few	.	TRBV24-1	TRBJ2-1	CATSRGAADNEQFF	TGTGCCACCAGTAGGGGGGCGGCCGACAATGAGCAGTTCTTC
many	.	TRBV29-1	TRBJ2-3	CSVVGAPMGGTDTQYF	TGCAGCGTTGTTGGGGCCCCAATGGGGGGCACAGATACGCAGTATTTT
few	.	TRBV10-2	TRBJ2-7	CASSEEVGEQYF	TGCGCCAGCAGTGAAGAGGTGGGAGAGCAGTACTTC
.	TRBD1	TRBV6-6	TRBJ2-3	CATLDRHTDTQYF	TGTGCCACCCTGGACAGGCACACAGATACGCAGTATTTT
few	.	TRBV7-3	TRBJ1-1	CASSTDGNTEAFF	TGTGCCAGCAGCACCGACGGAAACACTGAAGCTTTCTTT
.	TRBD2	TRBV28	TRBJ2-5	CASTSGGAETQYF	TGTGCCAGCACGAGCGGGGGGGCCGAGACCCAGTACTTC
few	.	TRBV7-2	TRBJ2-7	CASSLDSGRPEQYF	TGTGCCAGCAGCTTAGATAGTGGTCGGCCCGAGCAGTACTTC
many	TRBD1	TRBV11-2	TRBJ2-3	CASSLWDSQDYTQYF	TGTGCCAGCAGCTTATGGGACAGCCAAGATTATACGCAGTATTTT
many	.	TRBV24-1	TRBJ2-5	CATSDRGLETQYF	TGTGCCACCAGTGACAGGGGTTTGGAGACCCAGTACTTC
few	TRBD2	TRBV24-1	TRBJ2-2	CATSPWAGAGELFF	TGTGCCACCAGTCCGTGGGCGGGGGCCGGGGAGCTGTTTTTT
.	.	TRBV12-5	TRBJ1-5	CASGNSGSNQPQHF	TGTGCTAGTGGTAACTCAGGAAGTAATCAGCCCCAGCATTTT
few	TRBD1	TRBV10-3	TRBJ2-7	CAIRPATGSSYEQYF	TGTGCCATCAGACCTGCGACAGGGAGCTCCTACGAGCAGTACTTC
.	.	TRBV4-3	TRBJ1-4	CASSPGPGGDEKLFF	TGCGCCAGCAGCCCGGGGCCCGGGGGCGATGAAAAACTGTTTTTT
.	TRBD1	TRBV29-1	TRBJ2-7	CSAGQAAYEQYF	TGCAGCGCGGGACAGGCAGCCTACGAGCAGTACTTC
few	TRBD1	TRBV6-4	TRBJ2-1	CASRGQGPLGEQFF	TGTGCCAGCAGGGGACAGGGGCCCCTGGGTGAGCAGTTCTTC
many	.	TRBV5-1	TRBJ1-2	CASSLEGIHGYTF	TGCGCCAGCAGCTTGGAAGGGATCCATGGCTACACCTTC
few	.	TRBV12-3/TRBV12-4	TRBJ1-1	CASTMAGPHTEAFF	TGTGCCAGCACCATGGCGGGACCGCACACTGAAGCTTTCTTT
few	.	TRBV29-1	TRBJ2-3	CSGRPGGTDTQYF	TGCAGCGGGCGACCCGGGGGCACAGATACGCAGTATTTT
.	TRBD1	TRBV24-1	TRBJ1-1	CATSAQTGGTEAFF	TGTGCCACCAGTGCCCAGACAGGGGGGACTGAAGCTTTCTTT
few	.	TRBV7-7	TRBJ2-7	CASSPGVGFTYEQYF	TGTGCCAGCAGCCCCGGCGTCGGGTTCACCTACGAGCAGTACTTC
many	.	TRBV6-2/TRBV6-3	TRBJ2-1	CASSLRGWDEQFF	TGTGCCAGCAGCCTTCGGGGGTGGGATGAGCAGTTCTTC